This T cell receptor (beta chain) was observed in a study of blood T cell repertoires in COVID-19. Before being deemed recovered, Cohort 3 donors had two negative PCRs, clearance, or symptom resolution. This CDR3 has 17 residues. Trimming cost V 6 bases and J 0 bases; bases outside gene matches: 7. Germline CDR1 is MDHEN and CDR2 is SYDVKM. Clones were sequenced by immunoSEQ multiplex PCR, and TCRdb holds only the in-frame ones, with some missing. The profile shows 300,000 to 350,000 clones, 87% of them singletons. Sequenced sample: PBMCs or T cells enriched from blood (not recorded which). The chain recombines TRBV28 with TRBJ1-3; TRBD1 agrees at 11 bases. The clonotype originates from a woman younger than 30 who had recovered from COVID-19. As DNA, the CDR3 is TGTGCCAGCAGGTGGACAGGGGGCGCGCCCTCTGGAAACACCATATATTTT. As protein: CASRWTGGAPSGNTIYF.